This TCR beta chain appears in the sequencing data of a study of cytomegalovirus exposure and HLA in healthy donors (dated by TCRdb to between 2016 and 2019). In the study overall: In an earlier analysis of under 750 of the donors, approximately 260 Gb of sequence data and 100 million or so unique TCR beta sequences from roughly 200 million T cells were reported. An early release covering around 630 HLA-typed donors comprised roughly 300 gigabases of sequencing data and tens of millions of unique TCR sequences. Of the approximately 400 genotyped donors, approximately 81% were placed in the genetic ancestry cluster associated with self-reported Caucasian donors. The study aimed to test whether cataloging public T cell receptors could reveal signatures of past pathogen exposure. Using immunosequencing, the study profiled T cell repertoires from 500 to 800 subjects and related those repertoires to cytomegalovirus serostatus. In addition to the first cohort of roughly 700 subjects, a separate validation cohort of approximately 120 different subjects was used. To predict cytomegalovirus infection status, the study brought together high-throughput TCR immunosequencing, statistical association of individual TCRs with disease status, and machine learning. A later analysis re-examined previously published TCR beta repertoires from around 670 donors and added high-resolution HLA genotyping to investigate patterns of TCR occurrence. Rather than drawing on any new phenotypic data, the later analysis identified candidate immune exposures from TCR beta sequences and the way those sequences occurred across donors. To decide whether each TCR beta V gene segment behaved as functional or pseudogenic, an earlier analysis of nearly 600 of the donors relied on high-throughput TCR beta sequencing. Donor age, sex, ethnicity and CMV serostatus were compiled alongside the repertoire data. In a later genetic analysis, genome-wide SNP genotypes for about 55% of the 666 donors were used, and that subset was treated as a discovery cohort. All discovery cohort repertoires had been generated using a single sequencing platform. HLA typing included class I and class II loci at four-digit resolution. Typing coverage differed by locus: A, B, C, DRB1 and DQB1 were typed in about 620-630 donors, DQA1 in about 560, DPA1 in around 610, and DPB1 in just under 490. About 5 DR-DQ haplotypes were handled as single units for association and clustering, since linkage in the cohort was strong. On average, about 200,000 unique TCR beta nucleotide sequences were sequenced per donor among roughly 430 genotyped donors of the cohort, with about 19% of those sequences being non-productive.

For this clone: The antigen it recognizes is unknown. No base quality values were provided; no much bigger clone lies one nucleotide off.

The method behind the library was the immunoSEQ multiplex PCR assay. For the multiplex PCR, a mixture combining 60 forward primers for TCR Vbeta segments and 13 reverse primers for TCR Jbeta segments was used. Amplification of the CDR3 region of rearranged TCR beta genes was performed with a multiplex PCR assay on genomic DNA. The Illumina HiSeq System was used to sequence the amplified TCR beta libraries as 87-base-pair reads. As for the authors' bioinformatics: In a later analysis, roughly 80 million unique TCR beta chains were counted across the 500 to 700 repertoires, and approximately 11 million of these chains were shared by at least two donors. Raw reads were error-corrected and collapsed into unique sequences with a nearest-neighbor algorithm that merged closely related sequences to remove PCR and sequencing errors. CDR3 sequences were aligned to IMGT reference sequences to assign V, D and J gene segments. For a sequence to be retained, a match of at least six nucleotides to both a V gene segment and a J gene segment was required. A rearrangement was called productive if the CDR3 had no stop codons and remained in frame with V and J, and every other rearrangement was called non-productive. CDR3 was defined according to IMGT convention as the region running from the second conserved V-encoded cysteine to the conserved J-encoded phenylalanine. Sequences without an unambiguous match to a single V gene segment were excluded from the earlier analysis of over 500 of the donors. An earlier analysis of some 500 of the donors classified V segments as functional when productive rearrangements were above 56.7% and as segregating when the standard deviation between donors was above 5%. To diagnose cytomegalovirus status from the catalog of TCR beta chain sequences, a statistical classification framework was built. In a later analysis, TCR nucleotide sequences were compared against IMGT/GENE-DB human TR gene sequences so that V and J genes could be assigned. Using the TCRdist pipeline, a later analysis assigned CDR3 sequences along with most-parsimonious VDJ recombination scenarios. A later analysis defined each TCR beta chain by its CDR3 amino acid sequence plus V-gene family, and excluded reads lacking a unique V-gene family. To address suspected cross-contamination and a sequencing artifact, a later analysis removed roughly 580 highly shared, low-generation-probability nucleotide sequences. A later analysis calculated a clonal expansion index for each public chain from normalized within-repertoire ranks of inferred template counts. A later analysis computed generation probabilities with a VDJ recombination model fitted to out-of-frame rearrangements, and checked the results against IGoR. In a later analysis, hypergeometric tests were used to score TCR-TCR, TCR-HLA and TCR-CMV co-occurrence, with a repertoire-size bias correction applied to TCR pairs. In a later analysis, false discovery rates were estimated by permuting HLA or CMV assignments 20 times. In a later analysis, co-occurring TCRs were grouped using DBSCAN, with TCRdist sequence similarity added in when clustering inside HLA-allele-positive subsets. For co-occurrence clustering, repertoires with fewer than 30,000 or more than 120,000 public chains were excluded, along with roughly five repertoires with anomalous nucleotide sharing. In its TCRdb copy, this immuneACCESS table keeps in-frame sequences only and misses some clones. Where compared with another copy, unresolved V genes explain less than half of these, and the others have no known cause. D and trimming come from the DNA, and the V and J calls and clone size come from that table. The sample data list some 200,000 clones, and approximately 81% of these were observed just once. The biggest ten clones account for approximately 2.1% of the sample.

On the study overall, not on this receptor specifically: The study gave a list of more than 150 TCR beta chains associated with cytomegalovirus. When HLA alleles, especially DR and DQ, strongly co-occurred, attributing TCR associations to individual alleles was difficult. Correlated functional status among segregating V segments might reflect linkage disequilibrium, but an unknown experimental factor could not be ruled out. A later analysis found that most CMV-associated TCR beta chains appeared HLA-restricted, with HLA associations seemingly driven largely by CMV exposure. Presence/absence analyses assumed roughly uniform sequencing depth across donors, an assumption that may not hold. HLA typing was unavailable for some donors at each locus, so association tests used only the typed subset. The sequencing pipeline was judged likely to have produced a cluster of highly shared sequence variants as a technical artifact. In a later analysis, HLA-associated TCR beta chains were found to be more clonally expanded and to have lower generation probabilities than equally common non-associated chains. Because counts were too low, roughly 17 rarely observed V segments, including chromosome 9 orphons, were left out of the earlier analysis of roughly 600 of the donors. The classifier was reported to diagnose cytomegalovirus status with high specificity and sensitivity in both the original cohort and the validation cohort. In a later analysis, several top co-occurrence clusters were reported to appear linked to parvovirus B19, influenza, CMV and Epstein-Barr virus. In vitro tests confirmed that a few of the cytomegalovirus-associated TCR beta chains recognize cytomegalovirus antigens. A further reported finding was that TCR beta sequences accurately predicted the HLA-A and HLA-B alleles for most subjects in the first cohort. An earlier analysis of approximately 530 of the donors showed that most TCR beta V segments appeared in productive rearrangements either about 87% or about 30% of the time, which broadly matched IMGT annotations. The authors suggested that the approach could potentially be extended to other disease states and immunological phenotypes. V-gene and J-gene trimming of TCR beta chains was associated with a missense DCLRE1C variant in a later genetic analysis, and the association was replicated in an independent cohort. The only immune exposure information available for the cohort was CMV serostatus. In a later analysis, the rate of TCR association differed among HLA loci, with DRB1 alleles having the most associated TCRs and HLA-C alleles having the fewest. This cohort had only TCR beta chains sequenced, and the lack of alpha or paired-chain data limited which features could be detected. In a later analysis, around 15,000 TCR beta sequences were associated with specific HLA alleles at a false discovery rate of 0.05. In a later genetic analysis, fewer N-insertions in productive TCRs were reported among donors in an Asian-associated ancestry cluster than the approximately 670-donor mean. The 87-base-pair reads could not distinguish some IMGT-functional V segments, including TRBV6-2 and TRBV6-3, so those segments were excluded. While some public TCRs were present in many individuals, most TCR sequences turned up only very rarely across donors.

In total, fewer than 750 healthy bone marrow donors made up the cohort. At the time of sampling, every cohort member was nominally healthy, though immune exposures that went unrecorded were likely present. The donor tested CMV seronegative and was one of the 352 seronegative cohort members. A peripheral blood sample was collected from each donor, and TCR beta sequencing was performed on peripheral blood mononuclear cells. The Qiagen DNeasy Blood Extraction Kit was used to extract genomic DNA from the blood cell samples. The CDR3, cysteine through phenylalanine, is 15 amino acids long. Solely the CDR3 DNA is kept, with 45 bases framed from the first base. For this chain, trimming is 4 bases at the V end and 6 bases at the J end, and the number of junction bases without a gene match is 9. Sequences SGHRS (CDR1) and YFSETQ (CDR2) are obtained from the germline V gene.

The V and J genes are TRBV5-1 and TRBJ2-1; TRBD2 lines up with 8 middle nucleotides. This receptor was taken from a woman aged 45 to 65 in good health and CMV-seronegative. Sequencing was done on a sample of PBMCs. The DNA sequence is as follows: TGCGCCAGCAGCCCTGGGGGAACTAGCGGCAATGAGCAGTTCTTC. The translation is CASSPGGTSGNEQFF.